This T cell receptor beta chain was retrieved from a study of radiotherapy plus CTLA-4 blockade in lung cancer. Whole-study context: Disease control was seen in around 31% of patients, objective responses in approximately 20%.

Study findings and constraints: Best predicting response, reportedly, were early blood T cell clone dynamics, with interferon-beta.

To note about this clone: What it binds is unknown.

CDR1 and CDR2 from the germline V gene are SGHDT and YYEEEE. This CDR3 region has 15 residues. Trimming took off 1 base at V and 7 bases at J, with 14 bases between the two ends. Focal radiation was given together with CTLA-4 blockade (ipilimumab) to patients with chemo-refractory metastatic non-small-cell lung cancer. Clones were sequenced by immunoSEQ multiplex PCR, and TCRdb holds only the in-frame ones, with some missing. The sample lists tens of thousands of clones, 71% occurring once. The chain carries TRBV5-6 and TRBJ1-4; D perhaps matches TRBD1 (5 bases). This clonotype originated in a human donor with non-small cell lung cancer whose response to radiotherapy plus ipilimumab could not be evaluated. The sequencing used peripheral blood, collected from a patient treated with radiotherapy plus ipilimumab. The CDR3 sequence: CASSLSTGVPEKLFF. The CDR3 bases are TGTGCCAGCAGCTTGTCAACGGGGGTTCCTGAAAAACTGTTTTTT.